The table lists the clone carrying this T cell receptor beta chain with many counts. What it binds is not known. J gave up 2 bases and V 5 bases, and 6 bases lay outside the gene matches. The CDR3 sequence is 15 residues long. Germline values: CDR1 MGHRA, CDR2 YSYEKL. The library was built from about 400 ng RNA with molecular barcoded adaptors for alpha/delta and beta/gamma chains. MiXCR was run by TCRdb on the reads, yielding one entry per CDR3 protein. The table records tens of thousands of distinct CDR3 sequences, 12% of them present only once. This specimen comes from a study of read filtering for tumor transcriptome and immune sequencing. Study-wide background: Whole-transcriptome libraries were prepared after DNase treatment.

Study-wide points: Roughly 82% of IR-seq clonotypes had a single read, yet these held roughly 3.7% of reads. The sorted CD138-negative fraction was a mixed bone marrow immune population, not purified T cells. Compared with RNA-seq, IR-seq gave much higher clonotype depth and reliability.

The chain carries TRBV4-1 and TRBJ2-7, with 10 bases matching TRBD1. The receptor was isolated from a donor aged 40 or older with multiple myeloma. Sequencing was done on a sample of a population of CD138-negative cells sorted from bone marrow. The CDR3 DNA follows: TGCGCCAGCAGCTTATCCGGGACAGGGGCCTACGAGCAGTACTTC. Amino acids: CASSLSGTGAYEQYF.